Listed below are T cell receptor beta chains from one sample, sequenced in a study of regulatory T cells in long-lasting Graves disease. TCRdb re-called the multiplex PCR reads with MiXCR, one entry per CDR3 protein. The profile shows about 240,000 distinct CDR3 sequences, 20% of them singletons. The sequencing here drew on peripheral blood mononuclear cells (PBMCs), taken at new diagnosis, from a patient treated with antithyroid drugs. The receptors derive from a female donor with Graves disease. CDR3s include the opening cysteine and the closing phenylalanine or tryptophan. The D gene is left open where the match is weak. Clone size is shown for a subset of rows, as once, few, many or a class of expanded clone.

size	V	J	D	length	DNA	CDR3
many	TRBV12-5	TRBJ1-1	-	13	TGTGCTAGTGGTTTGCTGGGCAACACTGAAGCTTTCTTT	CASGLLGNTEAFF
few	TRBV5-1	TRBJ2-3	-	16	TGCGCCAGCAGCTTTAAGATCGGCTGGGGTCCCGATACGCAGTATTTT	CASSFKIGWGPDTQYF
many	TRBV12-3/TRBV12-4	TRBJ1-1	-	14	TGTGCCAGCAGTTTAGGGTACAGGAACACTGAAGCTTTCTTT	CASSLGYRNTEAFF
few	TRBV5-6	TRBJ2-7	TRBD1	14	TGTGCCAGCAGCATGGACAGGGGGGACTACGAGCAGTACTTC	CASSMDRGDYEQYF
many	TRBV11-3	TRBJ2-7	TRBD1	15	TGTGCCAGCAGCTCCGGACAGGGCATCGGTTACGAGCAGTACTTC	CASSSGQGIGYEQYF
many	TRBV7-9	TRBJ2-2	-	15	TGTGCCAGCAGCCTGGGCTCCGGGGTTGACGGGGAGCTGTTTTTT	CASSLGSGVDGELFF
once	TRBV7-2	TRBJ2-1	-	13	TGTGCCAGCAGCTCACGGACAAGCGATGAGCAGTTCTTC	CASSSRTSDEQFF
-	TRBV7-2	TRBJ2-3	TRBD2	19	TGTGCCAGCAGCTTAGGATGGCGCGGGGGGGGCGCTGTAACAGATACGCAGTATTTT	CASSLGWRGGGAVTDTQYF
many	TRBV7-6	TRBJ2-1	-	13	TGTGCCAGCAGCCTAAACACCTACAATGAGCAGTTCTTC	CASSLNTYNEQFF
few	TRBV9	TRBJ1-2	TRBD1	15	TGTGCCAGCAGCGGGCCGGGACAGGGGGCGAGTGGCTACACCTTC	CASSGPGQGASGYTF
many	TRBV5-1	TRBJ2-3	TRBD2	15	TGCGCCAGCAGATATACCGGGGGGGCGGCAGATACGCAGTATTTT	CASRYTGGAADTQYF
-	TRBV7-9	TRBJ1-4	-	16	TGTGCCAGCAGCCCAGCCGGGGGGGCAACTAATGAAAAACTGTTTTTT	CASSPAGGATNEKLFF
few	TRBV7-9	TRBJ2-3	-	14	TGTGCCAGCAGCCCCGACACTGGGACCAATACGCAGTATTTT	CASSPDTGTNTQYF
many	TRBV3-1	TRBJ2-4	TRBD2	17	TGTGCCAGCAGCCCGCTAGCGGGGGGCCGGGCCAAAAACATTCAGTACTTC	CASSPLAGGRAKNIQYF
-	TRBV7-9	TRBJ1-2	-	14	TGTGCCAGCAGCTTTCGAAGCGGGATGGGGGGCTACACCTTC	CASSFRSGMGGYTF
few	TRBV6-2/TRBV6-3	TRBJ1-5	-	16	TGTGCAACCCGGCCAGGGACCAACATCCTCAATCAGCCCCAGCATTTT	CATRPGTNILNQPQHF
many	TRBV6-1	TRBJ1-2	-	15	TGTGCCAGCACTACCTCCCACAGGGCTAACTATGGCTACACCTTC	CASTTSHRANYGYTF
-	TRBV7-2	TRBJ2-3	TRBD2	16	TGTGCCAGCAGCTTAGCAATGGCGGGAGGAGCAGATACGCAGTATTTT	CASSLAMAGGADTQYF
few	TRBV16	TRBJ1-1	-	14	TGTGCCAGTTATAAGCGGCGGGAGAACACTGAAGCTTTCTTT	CASYKRRENTEAFF
-	TRBV15	TRBJ2-3	-	13	TGTGCCACCAGCAGAGATCGGTCAGATACGCAGTATTTT	CATSRDRSDTQYF
-	TRBV19	TRBJ2-2	-	17	TGTGCCAGTAGTACCCAGGTTGTGGGGGCCTGGACCGGGGAGCTGTTTTTT	CASSTQVVGAWTGELFF
many	TRBV18	TRBJ2-7	-	13	TGTGCCAGCTCACCAATTAAGGGGGGCGAGCAGTACTTC	CASSPIKGGEQYF
many	TRBV28	TRBJ1-6	-	17	TGTGCCAGCAACCTAGGTCTTATTCCCTCCTATAATTCACCCCTCCACTTT	CASNLGLIPSYNSPLHF
many	TRBV2	TRBJ1-2	-	13	TGTGCCAGCAGTGTATTACAGAACTATGGCTACACCTTC	CASSVLQNYGYTF
-	TRBV6-2/TRBV6-3	TRBJ2-4	-	17	TGTGCCAGCAGTTACTCAGGTTTGGGGGGGCGCCGAAACATTCAGTACTTC	CASSYSGLGGRRNIQYF
few	TRBV7-6	TRBJ2-1	TRBD1	15	TGTGCCAGCAGCTCAGACAGGGGTGGTTCCAATGAGCAGTTCTTC	CASSSDRGGSNEQFF
-	TRBV7-3	TRBJ1-1	-	13	TGTGCCAGCAGCCCGCACGTTAATGCTGAAGCTTTCTTT	CASSPHVNAEAFF
many	TRBV3-1	TRBJ2-7	-	15	TGTGCCAGCAGCCCCCGGGCAGGTGGCTCCTACGAGCAGTACTTC	CASSPRAGGSYEQYF
-	TRBV7-2	TRBJ2-7	-	13	TGTGCCAGCAGCTTACTAGCCTCCTACGAGCAGTACTTC	CASSLLASYEQYF
-	TRBV7-2	TRBJ1-1	-	14	TGTGCCAGCAGCGCCCGACAGGTAGCCACTGAAGCTTTCTTT	CASSARQVATEAFF
many	TRBV11-2	TRBJ1-2	-	13	TGTGCCAGCAGCTTAGAAGTAAGCTATGGCTACACCTTC	CASSLEVSYGYTF
many	TRBV15	TRBJ2-5	-	15	TGTGCCACCAGCAGAGATCTGGGGCTGGAAGAGACCCAGTACTTC	CATSRDLGLEETQYF
-	TRBV2	TRBJ2-3	-	15	TGTGCCAGCAGTGAATTGCAACAGAGCACAGATACGCAGTATTTT	CASSELQQSTDTQYF
many	TRBV24-1	TRBJ2-6	-	16	TGTGCCACCAGTGATCGGGGAACCTCTGGGGCCAACGTCCTGACTTTC	CATSDRGTSGANVLTF
many	TRBV20-1	TRBJ2-3	TRBD2	15	TGCAGTGCCCTAGGGCTAGCGGACCCCTCCGATACGCAGTATTTT	CSALGLADPSDTQYF
many	TRBV9	TRBJ2-7	-	12	TGTGCCAGCAGCGTAGTATCCCGCGGGCAGTACTTC	CASSVVSRGQYF
-	TRBV20-1	TRBJ2-7	TRBD2	15	TGCAGTGAGACTAGCGGGAGGGCCTATTCCTACGGGCAGTACTTC	CSETSGRAYSYGQYF
many	TRBV5-4	TRBJ2-7	-	15	TGTGCCAGCAGCTCCCCTGGCGGGGCACCCTACGAGCAGTACTTC	CASSSPGGAPYEQYF
few	TRBV10-3	TRBJ2-7	TRBD1	13	TGTGCCGGGGGACAGGGGTTACCCTACGAGCAGTACTTC	CAGGQGLPYEQYF
many	TRBV20-1	TRBJ2-3	-	14	TGCAGTGGGCAACCAGGGGGGCGTACAGATACGCAGTATTTT	CSGQPGGRTDTQYF
many	TRBV2	TRBJ1-5	-	13	TGTGCCAGCAAAACAGGCGTCGGTCAGCCCCAGCATTTT	CASKTGVGQPQHF
many	TRBV19	TRBJ2-1	TRBD2	16	TGTGCCAGTAGTACCCCAGGGACTAGCGGGTACAATGAGCAGTTCTTC	CASSTPGTSGYNEQFF